This T cell receptor beta chain stems from a study of cytomegalovirus exposure and HLA in healthy donors. In the PCR, 60 Vbeta and 13 Jbeta primers were used. Clones were read by immunoSEQ multiplex PCR, and TCRdb kept only the in-frame ones, dropping some. The sample includes roughly 140,000 clones, 70% to 85% of them seen just once. Study-level findings and limits: The later analysis indicated that the majority of CMV-associated TCR beta chains appeared HLA-restricted.

For this clone: Its specificity is unknown.

The sample taken for sequencing was PBMCs. The sequence was obtained from a woman between 45 and 60 years old in good health and CMV-seropositive.

CDR3 nucleotides: TGTGCCAGCAGTTTGACAGGGCCCTCGGGGGCCAACGTCCTGACTTTC. This encodes CASSLTGPSGANVLTF. The chain recombines TRBV27 with TRBJ2-6; 7 bases match TRBD1. CDR3 length: 16 residues. Trimming took 3 bases from V and 4 from J; bases not matched to a gene: 6. Germline values: CDR1 MNHEY, CDR2 SMNVEV (reference sequence). The variable domain in full, completed from reference TRBV27 and TRBJ2-6, reads EAQVTQNPRYLITVTGKKLTVTCSQNMNHEYMSWYRQDPGLGLRQIYYSMNVEVTDKGDVPEGYKVSRKEKRNFPLILESPSPNQTSLYFCASSLTGPSGANVLTFGAGSRLTVL.